Detailed here is one T cell receptor beta chain. Its antigen is not known. The junction departs from the called germline gene at one end, perhaps through a read error. Germline V CDR1 and CDR2: SGHAT, FQDESV (reference sequence). The CDR3 contains 12 residues. cDNA specific to TCR beta was made from roughly 500 ng of total RNA, with a constant-region primer employed for priming. Three nested multiplex PCR rounds, a slightly modified ARM-PCR method, built the TCR beta libraries. Each of the first two PCR rounds ran approximately 10 cycles with TRBV1-TRBV30 forward and C-beta reverse primers. TCRdb used MiXCR to reprocess the multiplex PCR reads, holding one entry per CDR3 protein. The sample lists about 330,000 distinct CDR3 sequences; 65% were seen once. These data belong to a study of tumor-infiltrating lymphocytes in primary liver carcinoma. Study details: Surgical resection was the treatment these patients received for primary liver carcinoma. Study results and caveats: Paired tumor-adjacent and tumor-blood samples overlapped less than tumor region pairs did.

The researchers obtained blood RNA from unsorted whole blood and also extracted germline DNA. Specimen: peripheral blood. The J gene is TRBJ2-7, the V gene TRBV11-1; D unresolved. The TCR originated in a man aged 40-55 years with primary liver carcinoma and hepatitis B virus infection. CDR3: CASSLTHYERNF. The CDR3 region has the DNA TGTGCCAGCAGCTTAACTCACTACGAGAGGAACTTC.